This T cell receptor beta chain stems from a study of Graves' ophthalmopathy and Graves' hyperthyroidism (dated by TCRdb to between 2018 and 2020). Background on the whole study: Peripheral blood was collected before any treatment was given, at the time of initial diagnosis. The independent validation cohort included around 19 hyperthyroidism patients plus 17 patients who later progressed from hyperthyroidism to ophthalmopathy. TCR beta repertoire signatures were used to distinguish Graves' ophthalmopathy from Graves' hyperthyroidism and to predict progression to ophthalmopathy. A discovery set of 90 to 100 patients (43 ophthalmopathy, fewer than 60 stable hyperthyroidism) was enrolled to explore V-J signatures distinguishing ophthalmopathy from hyperthyroidism. The 100 discovery patients were randomly split 7:3 into training and test sets. In about six hyperthyroidism patients, the T-cell repertoires found in thyroid tissue were compared with those found in blood. In total, 135 blood samples were TCR-sequenced: 43 ophthalmopathy, some 72 hyperthyroidism and some 17 hyperthyroidism-to-ophthalmopathy patients. Following sampling, methimazole starting at 30 mg daily was administered to hyperthyroidism patients, and high-dose intravenous methylprednisolone was administered to ophthalmopathy patients.

In its sample, this clonotype was seen many times. Its antigen is not yet known. Base qualities are not recorded, but no much larger clone differs from it by a single base. Ophthalmopathy patients were characterized by moderately to severely active disease, a Clinical Activity Score of at least 3, a NOSPECS grade of at least 4, and a disease duration under 3 months. Anyone with other autoimmune diseases, uncontrolled infections, pregnancy or lactation was excluded from the study. Diagnosis was based on clinical symptoms, serum thyroxine, TRAb, thyroid ultrasound and orbital computed tomography. PBMCs were isolated from 8 to 10 ml of fresh peripheral blood by Ficoll-Paque density gradient centrifugation. Trizol reagent was used to extract the total RNA, and its quality was then checked on an Agilent 2100 Bioanalyzer. What the study reported, not specific to this receptor: In validation, the model predicted ophthalmopathy progression with about 64% sensitivity and around 72% specificity; 12 predicted patients were CT-confirmed with GO in a median of roughly 6.8 months. In cross-validation, the 13-signature model distinguished ophthalmopathy from stable hyperthyroidism with about 88% sensitivity and around 82% specificity, and in the test set the corresponding values were roughly 80% and 75%. Most expanded thyroid clonotypes with a frequency above 0.001 also appeared in blood, which suggests that blood repertoires may reflect the immune response in the thyroid. No statistical method was used to set the sample size in advance, and the investigators knew which group each participant was assigned to.

For repertoire sequencing, the TCR beta CDR3 regions were amplified from RNA transcripts. The first round was an RT-PCR using HTBI primers with the Qiagen OneStep RT-PCR kit, and this first round was followed by a second-round multiplex PCR, then size selection and purification. The libraries underwent paired-end sequencing with 100 bp reads on an Illumina HiSeq2000. The authors processed their data as follows. SOAPnuke was used for read processing, and reads with adapters, uncalled bases, a mean Phred below 15, or no exact constant-primer or identifier match were discarded. COPE v1.2.5 was used to merge high-quality paired reads. Clonotypes were defined as unique nucleotide sequences and were aligned to IMGT TRB V, D and J references using MiTCR v1.1. The analysis was limited to V-J combinations with a frequency above 0.0001, which together covered 99.2% of repertoires. For each V-J combination, a TCR clonal expansion and chaos score was defined as F50 clonal expansion divided by the chaos observed in the TCRdist matrix. Welch's t-statistics and random forest were used to reduce features to some 13 V-J combinations, which were fed into a naive Bayes classifier. Thyroid-blood repertoire similarity was quantified with the Morisita-Horn index. The public reads were quality trimmed at Q25 with fastp and then assembled into clones with MiXCR by TCRdb, keeping productive beta chains. Every distinct CDR3 protein forms one entry, paired with its most common genes and DNA. TCRdb assigned the V and J calls; the authors' analysis was not used. Across this sample there are about 480,000 distinct CDR3 sequences, with approximately 15% seen only once. 8% to 10% of the sample rests with the top ten.

Spanning cysteine to phenylalanine, the CDR3 consists of 13 amino acids. Only CDR3 DNA is held: 39 bases, read in frame from base 1. Sequences MDHEN (CDR1) and SYDVKM (CDR2) are obtained from the germline V gene. Trimming removed 4 bases from V and 2 bases from J, leaving 9 bases between the germline ends. The sequenced sample was blood. The chain uses TRBV28 and TRBJ2-7; 7 matching bases give a weak D call of TRBD2. The sequence was collected from a woman aged 25 to 39 with Graves' ophthalmopathy. Donor details come from another sample of the same person, matched by shared clones. In nucleotides, the sequence is TGTGCCAGCAGTTGGGGGGGGCCCTACGAGCAGTACTTC. Its product reads: CASSWGGPYEQYF.